The present T cell receptor (beta chain) was sequenced within a study of cytomegalovirus exposure and HLA in healthy donors. Study summary: Of 300 to 450 genotyped donors, roughly 80% clustered with self-reported Caucasian donors.

13 Jbeta primers and 60 Vbeta primers were used for the PCR. Clones were read by immunoSEQ multiplex PCR, and TCRdb kept only the in-frame ones, dropping some. This table holds about 92,000 clones, around four fifths found once. The CDR3 covers 17 residues. The germline gives CDR1 GTSNPN, CDR2 SVGIG (reference sequence). V trimming: 5 bases; J trimming: 3 bases; junction bases outside the gene matches: 16. Only one count was recorded for this clone. The target antigen is unknown. Study conclusions and caveats: Earlier analysis found most TCR beta V segments productive about 87% or about 30% of the time. An analysis was carried out at a later point. It showed that HLA-associated TCR beta chains were more clonally expanded than equally common non-associated chains.

Material: PBMCs. The clonotype comes from a man aged 50 or older in good health and CMV-seropositive. This chain links TRBV30 with TRBJ1-2; TRBD1 aligns across 9 bases. CDR3 nucleotides: TGTGCCTGGGCGAAGACAGGGGGGGCCCTCTTTTACTATGGCTACACCTTC. Residues: CAWAKTGGALFYYGYTF. Together with reference TRBV30 and TRBJ1-2, the CDR3 gives the full variable domain: SQTIHQWPATLVQPVGSPLSLECTVEGTSNPNLYWYRQAAGRGLQLLFYSVGIGQISSEVPQNLSASRPQDRQFILSSKKLLLSDSGFYLCAWAKTGGALFYYGYTFGSGTRLTVV.